This T cell receptor (beta chain) was captured by sequencing in a study of technical replicates of blood from a handful of donors. Germline V lookup: CDR1 SNHLY, CDR2 FYNNEI. The V gene lost 5 bases and the J gene lost 12 bases, with 16 bases spanning the gap. This CDR3 has 13 amino acids. Measured with immunoSEQ multiplex PCR; TCRdb has only the in-frame clones, and not every one. The sample holds roughly 69,000 clones; about 87% are singletons and the top ten take less than 6.5%. The rearrangement joins TRBV2 to TRBJ1-4; D is possibly TRBD1 (6 bases). This TCR derives from a human donor in good health. Some clones in this sample may be carry-over from other donors' samples. Sequenced material: PBMCs. The CDR3 DNA reads TGTGCCAGCAGTCTCCTAACAGGGTCGGAACTGTTTTTT. It yields the protein CASSLLTGSELFF.